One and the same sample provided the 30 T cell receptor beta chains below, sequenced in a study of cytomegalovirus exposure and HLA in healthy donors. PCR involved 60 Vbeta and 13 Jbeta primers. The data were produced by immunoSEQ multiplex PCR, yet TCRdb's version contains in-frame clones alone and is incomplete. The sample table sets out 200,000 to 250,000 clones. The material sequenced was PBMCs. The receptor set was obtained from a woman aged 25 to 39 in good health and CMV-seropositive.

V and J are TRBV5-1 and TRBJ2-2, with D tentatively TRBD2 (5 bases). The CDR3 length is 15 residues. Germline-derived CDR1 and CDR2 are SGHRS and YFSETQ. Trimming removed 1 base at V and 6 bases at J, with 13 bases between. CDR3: CASSLNSGVSGELFF. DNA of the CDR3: TGCGCCAGCAGCTTGAATTCCGGGGTTTCCGGGGAGCTGTTTTTT. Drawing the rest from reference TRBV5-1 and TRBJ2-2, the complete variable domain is KAGVTQTPRYLIKTRGQQVTLSCSPISGHRSVSWYQQTPGQGLQFLFEYFSETQRNKGNFPGRFSGRQFSNSRSEMNVSTLELGDSALYLCASSLNSGVSGELFFGEGSRLTVL.

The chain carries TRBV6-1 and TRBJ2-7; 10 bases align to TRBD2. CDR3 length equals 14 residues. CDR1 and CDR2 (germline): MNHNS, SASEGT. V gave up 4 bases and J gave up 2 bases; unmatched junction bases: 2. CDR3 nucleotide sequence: TGTGCCAGCAGTGTACTAGCGGGAACCTACGAGCAGTACTTC. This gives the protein CASSVLAGTYEQYF.

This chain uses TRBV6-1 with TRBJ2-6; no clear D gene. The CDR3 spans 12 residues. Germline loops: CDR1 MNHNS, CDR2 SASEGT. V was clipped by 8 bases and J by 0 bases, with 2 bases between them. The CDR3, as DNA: TGTGCCAGCCACTCTGGGGCCAACGTCCTGACTTTC. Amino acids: CASHSGANVLTF.

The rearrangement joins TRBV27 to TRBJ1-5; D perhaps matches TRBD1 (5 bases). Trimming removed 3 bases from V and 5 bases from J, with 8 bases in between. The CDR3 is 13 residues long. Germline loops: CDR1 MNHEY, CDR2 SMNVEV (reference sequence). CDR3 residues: CASSFDRHQPQHF. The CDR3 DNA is TGTGCCAGCAGTTTTGACAGACATCAGCCCCAGCATTTT.

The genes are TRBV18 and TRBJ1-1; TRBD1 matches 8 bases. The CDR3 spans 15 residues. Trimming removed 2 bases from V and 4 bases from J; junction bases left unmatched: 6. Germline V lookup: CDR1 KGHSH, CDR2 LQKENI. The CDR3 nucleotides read TGTGCCAGCTCACCAAAACAGGGGGGGACCACTGAAGCTTTCTTT. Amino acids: CASSPKQGGTTEAFF.

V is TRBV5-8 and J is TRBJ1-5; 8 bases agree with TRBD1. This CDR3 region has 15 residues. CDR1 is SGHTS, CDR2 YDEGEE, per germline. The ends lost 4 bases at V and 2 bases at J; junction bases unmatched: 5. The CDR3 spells CASSAGTGGNQPQHF. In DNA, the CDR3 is TGTGCCAGCAGCGCCGGGACAGGAGGCAATCAGCCCCAGCATTTT.

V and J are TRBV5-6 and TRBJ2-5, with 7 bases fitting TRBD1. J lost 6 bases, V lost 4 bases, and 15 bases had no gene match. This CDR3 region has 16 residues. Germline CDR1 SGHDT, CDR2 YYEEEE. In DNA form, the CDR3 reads TGTGCCAGCAGCGGAACCCCGGGACAGAGTAAGAAGACCCAGTACTTC. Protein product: CASSGTPGQSKKTQYF.

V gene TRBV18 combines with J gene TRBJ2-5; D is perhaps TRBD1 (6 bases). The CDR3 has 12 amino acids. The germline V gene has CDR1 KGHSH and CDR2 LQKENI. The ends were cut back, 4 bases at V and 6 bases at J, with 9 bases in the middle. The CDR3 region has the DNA TGTGCCAGCTCACAGGACAGTCAGACCCAGTACTTC. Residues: CASSQDSQTQYF.

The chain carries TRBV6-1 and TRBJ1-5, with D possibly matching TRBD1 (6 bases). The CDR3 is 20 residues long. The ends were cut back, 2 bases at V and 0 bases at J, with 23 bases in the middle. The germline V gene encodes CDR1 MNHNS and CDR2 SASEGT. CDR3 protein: CASSEQLVAGTLYSNQPQHF. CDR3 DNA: TGTGCCAGCAGTGAACAGTTAGTAGCCGGGACACTGTATAGCAATCAGCCCCAGCATTTT.

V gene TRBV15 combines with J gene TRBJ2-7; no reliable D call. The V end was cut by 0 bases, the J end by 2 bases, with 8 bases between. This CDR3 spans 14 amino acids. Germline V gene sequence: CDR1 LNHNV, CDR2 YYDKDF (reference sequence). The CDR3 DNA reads TGTGCCACCAGCAGAGAGGGCAGACCCTACGAGCAGTACTTC. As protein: CATSREGRPYEQYF.

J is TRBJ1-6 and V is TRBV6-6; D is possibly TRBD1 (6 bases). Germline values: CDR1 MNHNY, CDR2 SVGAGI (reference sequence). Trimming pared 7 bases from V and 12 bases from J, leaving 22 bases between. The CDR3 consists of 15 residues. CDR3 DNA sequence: TGTGCCAGCACTGTTACAGGGTTTCAAATCGGACCCCTCCACTTT. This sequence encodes CASTVTGFQIGPLHF.

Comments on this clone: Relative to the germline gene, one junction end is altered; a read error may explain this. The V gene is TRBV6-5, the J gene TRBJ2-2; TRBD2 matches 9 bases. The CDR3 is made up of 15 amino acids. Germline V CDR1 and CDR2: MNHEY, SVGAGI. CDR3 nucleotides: TGTGCCAGCACCGGCGGGGGGGCGAACACCAGGGAGCTGTTTTTT. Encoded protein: CASTGGGANTRELFF.

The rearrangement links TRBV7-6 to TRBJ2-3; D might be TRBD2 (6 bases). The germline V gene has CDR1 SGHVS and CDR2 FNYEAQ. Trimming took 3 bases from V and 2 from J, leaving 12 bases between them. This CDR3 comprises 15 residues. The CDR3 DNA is TGTGCCAGCAGCTTGCCAGCGGGTTACACAGATACGCAGTATTTT. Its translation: CASSLPAGYTDTQYF.

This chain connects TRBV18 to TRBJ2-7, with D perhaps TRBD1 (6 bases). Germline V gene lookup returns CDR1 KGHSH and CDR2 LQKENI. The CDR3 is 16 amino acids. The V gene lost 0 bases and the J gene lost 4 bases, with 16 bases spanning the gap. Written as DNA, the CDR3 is TGTGCCAGCTCACCACCCCGGGCAGGGGCCAAATACGAGCAGTACTTC. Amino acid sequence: CASSPPRAGAKYEQYF.

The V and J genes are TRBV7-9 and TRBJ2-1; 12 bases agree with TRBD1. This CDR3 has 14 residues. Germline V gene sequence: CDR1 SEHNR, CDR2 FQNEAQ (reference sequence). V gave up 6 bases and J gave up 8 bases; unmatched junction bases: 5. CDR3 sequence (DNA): TGTGCCAGCAGAACCGGGACAGGGGGCTATGAGCAGTTCTTC. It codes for CASRTGTGGYEQFF.

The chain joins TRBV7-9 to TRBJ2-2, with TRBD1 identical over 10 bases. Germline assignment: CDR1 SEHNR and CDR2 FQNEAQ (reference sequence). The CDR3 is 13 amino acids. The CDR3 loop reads CAGQGKYTGELFF. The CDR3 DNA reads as TGTGCGGGACAGGGGAAGTACACCGGGGAGCTGTTTTTT. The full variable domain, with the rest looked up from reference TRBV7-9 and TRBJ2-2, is DTGVSQNPRHKITKRGQNVTFRCDPISEHNRLYWYRQTLGQGPEFLTYFQNEAQLEKSRLLSDRFSAERPKGSFSTLEIQRTEQGDSAMYLCAGQGKYTGELFFGEGSRLTVL.

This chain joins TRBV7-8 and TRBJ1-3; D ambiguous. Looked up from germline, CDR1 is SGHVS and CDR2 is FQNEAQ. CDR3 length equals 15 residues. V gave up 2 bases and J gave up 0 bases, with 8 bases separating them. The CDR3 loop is CASSLLVSSGNTIYF. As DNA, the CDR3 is TGTGCCAGCAGCTTACTGGTGAGCTCTGGAAACACCATATATTTT.

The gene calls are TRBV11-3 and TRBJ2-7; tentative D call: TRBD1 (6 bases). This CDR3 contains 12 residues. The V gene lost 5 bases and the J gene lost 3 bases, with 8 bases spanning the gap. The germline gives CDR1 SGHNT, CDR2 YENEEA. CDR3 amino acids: CASSAQGYEQYF. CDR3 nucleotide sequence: TGTGCCAGCAGCGCACAGGGCTACGAGCAGTACTTC.

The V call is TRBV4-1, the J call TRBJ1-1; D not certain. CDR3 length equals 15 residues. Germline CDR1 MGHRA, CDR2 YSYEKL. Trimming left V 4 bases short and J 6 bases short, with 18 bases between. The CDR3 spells CASSPSLGRKSEAFF. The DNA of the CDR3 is TGCGCCAGCAGCCCATCCTTAGGGAGAAAATCTGAAGCTTTCTTT.

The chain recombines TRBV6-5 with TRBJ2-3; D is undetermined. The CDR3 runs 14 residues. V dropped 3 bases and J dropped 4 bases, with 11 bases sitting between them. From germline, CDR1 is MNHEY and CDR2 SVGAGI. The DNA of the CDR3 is TGTGCCAGCAGTTATTCTCGGGTCGCAGATACGCAGTATTTT. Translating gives CASSYSRVADTQYF.

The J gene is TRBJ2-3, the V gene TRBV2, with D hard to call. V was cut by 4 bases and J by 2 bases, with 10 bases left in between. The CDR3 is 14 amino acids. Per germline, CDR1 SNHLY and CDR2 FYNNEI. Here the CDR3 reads CASSGTYYTDTQYF. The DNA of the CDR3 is TGTGCCAGCAGTGGAACATACTACACAGATACGCAGTATTTT.

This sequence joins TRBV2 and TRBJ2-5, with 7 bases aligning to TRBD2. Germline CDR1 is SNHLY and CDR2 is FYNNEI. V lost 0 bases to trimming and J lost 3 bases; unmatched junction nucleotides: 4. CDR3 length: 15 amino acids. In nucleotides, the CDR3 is TGTGCCAGCAGTGAAGCTAGCGCGGGGGAAGAGACCCAGTACTTC. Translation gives CASSEASAGEETQYF. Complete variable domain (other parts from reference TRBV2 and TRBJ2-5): EPEVTQTPSHQVTQMGQEVILRCVPISNHLYFYWYRQILGQKVEFLVSFYNNEISEKSEIFDDQFSVERPDGSNFTLKIRSTKLEDSAMYFCASSEASAGEETQYFGPGTRLLVL.

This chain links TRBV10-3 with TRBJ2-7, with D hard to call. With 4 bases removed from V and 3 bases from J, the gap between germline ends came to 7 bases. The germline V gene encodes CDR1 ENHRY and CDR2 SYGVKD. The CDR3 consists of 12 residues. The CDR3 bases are TGTGCCATCAGTGCACAGCACTACGAGCAGTACTTC. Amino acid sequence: CAISAQHYEQYF.

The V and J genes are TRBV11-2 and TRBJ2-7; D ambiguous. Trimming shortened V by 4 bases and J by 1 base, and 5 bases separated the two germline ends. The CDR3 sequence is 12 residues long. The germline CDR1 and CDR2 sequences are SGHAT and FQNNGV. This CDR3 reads CASSSGSYEQYF. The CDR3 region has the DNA TGTGCCAGCAGCTCCGGGTCCTACGAGCAGTACTTC.

The CDR3 here is CASSLDGTGAYEQYF. In nucleotides, the CDR3 is TGCGCCAGCAGCTTGGATGGGACGGGGGCCTACGAGCAGTACTTC. This chain connects TRBV5-1 to TRBJ2-7; maybe TRBD2 (6 bases). V lost 0 bases to trimming and J lost 2 bases, with 12 bases between them. The CDR3 has 15 amino acids. Germline CDR1 is SGHRS and CDR2 is YFSETQ.

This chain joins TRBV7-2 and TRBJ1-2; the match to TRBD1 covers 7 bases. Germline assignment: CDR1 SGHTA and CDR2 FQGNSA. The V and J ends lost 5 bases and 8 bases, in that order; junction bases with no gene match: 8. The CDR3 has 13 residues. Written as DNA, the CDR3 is TGTGCCAGCAGCACTGGGACAGCGGAGGGCTACACCTTC. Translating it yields CASSTGTAEGYTF.

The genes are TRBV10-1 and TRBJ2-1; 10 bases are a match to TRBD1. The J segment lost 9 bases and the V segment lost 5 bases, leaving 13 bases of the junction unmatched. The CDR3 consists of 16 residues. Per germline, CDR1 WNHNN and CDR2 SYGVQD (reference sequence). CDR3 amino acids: CASSTLGTGVGAEQFF. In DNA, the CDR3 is TGCGCCAGCAGTACCCTCGGGACAGGGGTTGGAGCTGAGCAGTTCTTC.

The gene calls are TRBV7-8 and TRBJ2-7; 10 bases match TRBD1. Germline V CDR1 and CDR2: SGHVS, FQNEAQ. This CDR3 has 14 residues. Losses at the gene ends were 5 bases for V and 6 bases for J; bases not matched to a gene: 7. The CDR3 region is CASSQGQGNGEQYF. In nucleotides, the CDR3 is TGTGCCAGCAGCCAGGGACAGGGGAACGGCGAGCAGTACTTC. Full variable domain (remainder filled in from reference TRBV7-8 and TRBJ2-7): GAGVSQSPRYKVAKRGQDVALRCDPISGHVSLFWYQQALGQGPEFLTYFQNEAQLDKSGLPSDRFFAERPEGSVSTLKIQRTQQEDSAVYLCASSQGQGNGEQYFGPGTRLTVT.

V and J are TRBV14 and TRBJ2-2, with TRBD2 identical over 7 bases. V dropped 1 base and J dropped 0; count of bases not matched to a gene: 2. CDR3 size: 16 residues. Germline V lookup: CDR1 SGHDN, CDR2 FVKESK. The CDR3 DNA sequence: TGTGCCAGCAGCCAAGCGGGGGGAGCGAACACCGGGGAGCTGTTTTTT. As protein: CASSQAGGANTGELFF.

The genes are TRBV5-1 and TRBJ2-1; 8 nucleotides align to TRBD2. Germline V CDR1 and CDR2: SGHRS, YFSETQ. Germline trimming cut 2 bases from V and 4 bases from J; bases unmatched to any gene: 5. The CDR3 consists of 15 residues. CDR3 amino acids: CASSFVAGSYNEQFF. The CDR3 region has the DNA TGCGCCAGCAGCTTTGTAGCGGGGTCATACAATGAGCAGTTCTTC.